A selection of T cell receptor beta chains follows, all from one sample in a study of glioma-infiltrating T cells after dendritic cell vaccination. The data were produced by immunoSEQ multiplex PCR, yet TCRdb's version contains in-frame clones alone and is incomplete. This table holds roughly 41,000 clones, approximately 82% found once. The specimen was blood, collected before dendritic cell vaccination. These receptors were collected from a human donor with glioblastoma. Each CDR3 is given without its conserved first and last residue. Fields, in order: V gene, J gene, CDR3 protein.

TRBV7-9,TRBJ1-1,ASSLAETGGEAF
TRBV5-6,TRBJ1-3,ASSRDSSGNTIY
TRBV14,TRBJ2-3,ASRLAETDTQY
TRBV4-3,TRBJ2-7,ASSHRTGSSYEQY
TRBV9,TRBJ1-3,ASSVSSRTSPSGNTIY
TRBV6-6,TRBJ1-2,ASSYSDRDGYT
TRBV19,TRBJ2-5,ASSGGGFETQY
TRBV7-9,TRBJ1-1,ASRQQGKDTEAF
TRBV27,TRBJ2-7,ASSLGTGATYEQY
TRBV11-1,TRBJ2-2,ASSLAGGSTGELF
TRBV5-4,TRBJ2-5,ASSRVEGKEAQY
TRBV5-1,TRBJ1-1,ASGDTGGAGTEAF
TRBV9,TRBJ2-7,ASSARGLEQY
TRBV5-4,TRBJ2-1,ASSGPSGGAYNEQF
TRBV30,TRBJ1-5,AWSADSYSNQPQH
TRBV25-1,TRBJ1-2,ASSDRTTPGGYT
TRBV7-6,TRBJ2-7,ASSLGTGGRSEQY
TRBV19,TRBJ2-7,ASSIRGGEQY
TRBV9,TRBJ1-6,ASSSSQPRPGYNSPLH
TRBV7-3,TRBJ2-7,ASSQELVNEQY
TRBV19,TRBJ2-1,ASSITRVNEQF
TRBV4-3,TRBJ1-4,ASSWSGPFNEKLF
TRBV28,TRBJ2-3,ASSLNRWGEKTTDTQY
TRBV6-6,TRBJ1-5,ASSHGQGNWPQH
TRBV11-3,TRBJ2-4,ASSSSQGAKNIQY
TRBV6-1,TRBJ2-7,ASSEGGGQQY
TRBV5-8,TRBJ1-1,ASSLGQGAFRGTEAF
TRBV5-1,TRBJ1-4,ASSPSGALDEKLF
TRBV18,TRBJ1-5,ASSQANRGSNNQPQH
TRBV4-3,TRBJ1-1,ASSQGLDRLSDTEAF
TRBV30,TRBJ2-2,ACTSGGPGGELF
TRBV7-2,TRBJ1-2,ASSLELQGIYGYT
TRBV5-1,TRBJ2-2,ASKTENTGELF
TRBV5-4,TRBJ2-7,ASSSLHRGHEQY
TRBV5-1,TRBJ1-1,ASGQGNTEAF
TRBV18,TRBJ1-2,ASSPEGDDGYT
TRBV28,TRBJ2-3,ASSGDRGPGTDTQY
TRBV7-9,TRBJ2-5,ASSLAWTGEETQY
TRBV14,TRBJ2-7,ASSPLAGGSYEQY
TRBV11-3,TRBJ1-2,ASSAGTGVRNSYGYT
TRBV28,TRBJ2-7,ASRLQGAYEQY
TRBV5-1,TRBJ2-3,ASSPAGYLDMQY
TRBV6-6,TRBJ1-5,ASRIRQNSNQPQH
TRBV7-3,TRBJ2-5,ASSSSGGISETQY
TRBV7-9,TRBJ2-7,ASSLGTGITYEQY
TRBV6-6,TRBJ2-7,ASRGQGPYEQY
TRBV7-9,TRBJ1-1,ASDAQGGTEAF
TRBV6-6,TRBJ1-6,ASSRDSNSYNSPLH
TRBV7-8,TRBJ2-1,ASSGTRSDEQF
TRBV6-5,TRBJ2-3,ASSYGPATQY